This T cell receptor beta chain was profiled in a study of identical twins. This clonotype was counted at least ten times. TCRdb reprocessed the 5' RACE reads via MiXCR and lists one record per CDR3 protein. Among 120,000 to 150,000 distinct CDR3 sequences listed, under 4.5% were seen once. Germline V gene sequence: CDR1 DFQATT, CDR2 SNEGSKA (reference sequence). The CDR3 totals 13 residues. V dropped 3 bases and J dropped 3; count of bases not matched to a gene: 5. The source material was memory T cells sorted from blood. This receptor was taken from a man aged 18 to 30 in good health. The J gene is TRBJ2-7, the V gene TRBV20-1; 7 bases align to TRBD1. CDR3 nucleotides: TGCAGTGCTAGGGACAGGCCACACTACGAGCAGTACTTC. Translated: CSARDRPHYEQYF.